The sequence of this T cell receptor beta chain was determined in a study of Graves' ophthalmopathy and Graves' hyperthyroidism. Those donors who had ophthalmopathy presented with moderate-to-severe activity, a CAS of ≥3, a NOSPECS of ≥4 and a duration under 3 months. For repertoire sequencing, the TCR beta CDR3 regions were amplified from RNA transcripts. HTBI-primed RT-PCR formed the first round, and a multiplex PCR formed the second. TCRdb redid the calling of the multiplex PCR reads with MiXCR, one entry per CDR3 protein. Counted here are approximately 700,000 distinct CDR3 sequences, about 38% occurring once; the ten biggest clones make up under 3.5%. V was pared by 7 bases and J by 2 bases, with 5 bases of the junction left unmatched. Looked up from germline, CDR1 is MGHDK and CDR2 is SYGVNS. CDR3 length: 15 amino acids.

The sequenced sample was peripheral blood. The receptor's source is an adult man with Graves' ophthalmopathy. This chain links TRBV25-1 with TRBJ2-6, with 7 bases identical to TRBD1. The CDR3 nucleotides are TGTGCCAGCAAAGGCAGGGGGACTGGGGCCAACGTCCTGACTTTC. As protein: CASKGRGTGANVLTF.